This T cell receptor beta chain was observed in a study of control samples from healthy donors and cancer patients (dated by TCRdb to 2018 to 2021). Looking up the germline V gene yields CDR1 SGHVS and CDR2 FQNEAQ. From cysteine to phenylalanine, the CDR3 is 14 amino acids long. Only the CDR3 DNA is retained, 42 bases long and in frame from the first base. V and J are truncated by 8 bases and 0 bases respectively, leaving an intervening sequence of 10 bases. The method behind the library was the immunoSEQ multiplex PCR assay. TCRdb retrieved this table from immuneACCESS and kept in-frame rearrangements only. Not all clones are present; in checked studies, unresolved V genes account for under half, and no reason is known for the remainder. The sample includes 65,000 to 95,000 clones, with around 87% observed a single time. The ten largest clones represent around 20% of the sample. A remark on this clone: Its antigen target is currently unknown. One base away there is no much larger clone; base qualities are not given.

This receptor was taken from a man between 50 and 59 years old in good health. The material sequenced was blood. The sequence links TRBV7-8 to TRBJ2-2, and TRBD2 may be the D gene, going by 6 matching bases. CDR3 reads: CASSLASNTGELFF. The DNA reads as follows: TGTGCCAGCTCTCTAGCGTCGAACACCGGGGAGCTGTTTTTT. The reference TRBV7-8 and TRBJ2-2 proteins fill in what lies around the CDR3, so the full variable domain reads GAGVSQSPRYKVAKRGQDVALRCDPISGHVSLFWYQQALGQGPEFLTYFQNEAQLDKSGLPSDRFFAERPEGSVSTLKIQRTQQEDSAVYLCASSLASNTGELFFGEGSRLTVL.